A single sample is the source of the 18 T cell receptor beta chains below, sequenced in a study of control samples from healthy donors and cancer patients (dated by TCRdb to 2020 to 2022). Libraries were made using the immunoSEQ multiplex PCR assay. TCRdb obtained this table from immuneACCESS and retained in-frame rearrangements with V and J assigned. These tables miss some clones; where compared with another copy, unresolved V genes account for less than half of the shortfall, and the remainder is unexplained. This sample lists about 150,000 clones; around 96% were detected once. The top ten clonotypes cover more than 8% of the sample. The sequenced material came from blood. The receptors come from a woman in her thirties or forties in good health.

The rearrangement links TRBV7-9 to TRBJ2-1, with 14 bases matching TRBD2. The junction had 12 bases not matched to a gene; V was cut back by 5 bases and J by 6 bases. CDR1 and CDR2 from the germline V gene are SEHNR and FQNEAQ (reference sequence). This CDR3 comprises 18 residues. In nucleotides, the CDR3 is TGTGCCAGCAGCCCAATCCGAGCCGGGACTAGCGGGAGCAATGAGCAGTTCTTC. Amino acids: CASSPIRAGTSGSNEQFF. Using reference TRBV7-9 and TRBJ2-1 for the parts outside the CDR3, the full variable domain is DTGVSQNPRHKITKRGQNVTFRCDPISEHNRLYWYRQTLGQGPEFLTYFQNEAQLEKSRLLSDRFSAERPKGSFSTLEIQRTEQGDSAMYLCASSPIRAGTSGSNEQFFGPGTRLTVL.

V is TRBV27 and J is TRBJ2-5; D unclear. The CDR3 consists of 13 residues. Per germline, CDR1 MNHEY and CDR2 SMNVEV (reference sequence). V was cut by 4 bases and J by 3 bases, with 9 bases left in between. The CDR3 spells CASSSWREETQYF. As DNA, the CDR3 is TGTGCCAGCAGTTCCTGGCGTGAAGAGACCCAGTACTTC.

The genes are TRBV12-5 and TRBJ2-4, with D possibly being TRBD2 (6 bases). V lost 2 bases and J 4 bases, leaving 18 bases between the germline ends. The CDR3 covers 17 residues. Looked up from germline, CDR1 is LGHNT and CDR2 is FRNRAP. The CDR3 is CASGLPHNTGLKNIQYF. For the CDR3, the DNA is TGTGCTAGTGGTTTGCCTCATAACACGGGACTTAAAAACATTCAGTACTTC.

The CDR3 DNA reads as TGTGCCAGCAGTCGGGCAGGCTCCTACGAGCAGTACTTC. It encodes CASSRAGSYEQYF. This chain links TRBV6-2 or TRBV6-3 with TRBJ2-7; no reliable D call. The CDR3 is 13 residues long. CDR1 is MNHEY and CDR2 is SVGEGT in the germline V gene. V lost 5 bases to trimming and J lost 0 bases, with 8 bases between them.

The gene calls are TRBV13 and TRBJ1-2; D remains ambiguous. In germline, CDR1 is PRHDT, CDR2 FYEKMQ (reference sequence). The CDR3 covers 14 residues. The V end lost 0 bases, the J end lost 13 bases, and 18 bases lay between the germline ends. The CDR3 loop reads CASSLGLVMPFPTF. The CDR3 DNA is TGTGCCAGCAGCTTAGGCCTAGTGATGCCCTTTCCCACCTTC.

The chain carries TRBV24-1 and TRBJ1-3; 7 positions agree with TRBD1. This CDR3 is 18 amino acids long. J gave up 8 bases and V 1 base, and 16 bases lay outside the gene matches. CDR1 is KGHDR, CDR2 SFDVKD, per germline. The CDR3 sequence: CATSDFLGAPGQSDTIYF. The DNA for the CDR3 is TGTGCCACCAGTGATTTTCTGGGTGCCCCGGGACAGTCAGACACCATATATTTT.

This rearrangement joins TRBV29-1 to TRBJ2-7; no clear D gene. The CDR3 sequence is 13 residues long. V lost 6 bases, J lost 0 bases, and 12 bases lay in between. Germline V lookup: CDR1 SQVTM, CDR2 ANQGSEA. The DNA for the CDR3 is TGCAGCGTGGGGTTTGTCGGCTCCTACGAGCAGTACTTC. As protein: CSVGFVGSYEQYF.

V usage is TRBV11-2 and J usage is TRBJ2-7; a possible D gene is TRBD2 (6 bases). V lost 0 bases to trimming and J lost 1 base, with 13 bases between them. Germline V gene data show CDR1 as SGHAT and CDR2 as FQNNGV. This CDR3 contains 16 residues. CDR3 amino acids: CASSLDAGLRSYEQYF. CDR3 in DNA: TGTGCCAGCAGCTTAGATGCGGGACTCAGATCCTACGAGCAGTACTTC.

The chain employs TRBV18 and TRBJ1-1; possibly TRBD1 for D (5 bases). Germline loops: CDR1 KGHSH, CDR2 LQKENI. The CDR3 totals 14 residues. V shed 3 bases and J shed 6 bases, with 14 bases lying between them. In DNA form, the CDR3 reads TGTGCCAGCTCACCTCAGGGCAGGAGCGCTGAAGCTTTCTTT. This gives the protein CASSPQGRSAEAFF.

The rearrangement joins TRBV19 to TRBJ2-3, with TRBD1 as a possible D gene (6 bases). This CDR3 spans 14 amino acids. The V gene lost 5 bases and the J gene lost 2 bases, with 11 bases spanning the gap. Germline CDR1 is LNHDA and CDR2 is SQIVND (reference sequence). The CDR3 sequence is CASSPDRITDTQYF. In DNA, the CDR3 is TGTGCCAGTAGTCCCGACAGGATCACAGATACGCAGTATTTT.

The V gene is TRBV6-1, the J gene TRBJ2-1, with D maybe TRBD2 (5 bases). The germline V gene encodes CDR1 MNHNS and CDR2 SASEGT. V shed 3 bases and J shed 9 bases, with 12 bases lying between them. This CDR3 has 13 amino acids. CDR3 nucleotide sequence: TGTGCCAGCAGTGATGGGTGGGGAGCTGAGCAGTTCTTC. As protein: CASSDGWGAEQFF.

V is TRBV5-4 and J is TRBJ2-2, with D perhaps matching TRBD2 (5 bases). The germline CDR1 and CDR2 sequences are SGHNT and YYREEE (reference sequence). The CDR3 extends over 13 amino acids. V was shortened by 3 bases and J by 5 bases, with 8 bases between the two germline ends. The CDR3 sequence is CASSSSGTGELFF. The DNA of the CDR3 is TGTGCCAGCAGCTCCAGCGGTACCGGGGAGCTGTTTTTT.

The chain recombines TRBV7-2 with TRBJ2-1; 13 nucleotides agree with TRBD2. The ends lost 1 base at V and 2 bases at J; junction bases unmatched: 5. The CDR3 sequence is 18 residues long. Germline CDR1 reads SGHTA; CDR2 reads FQGNSA. The CDR3: CASSLGLAGGSPYNEQFF. In DNA form, the CDR3 reads TGTGCCAGCAGCTTAGGACTAGCGGGAGGCTCTCCCTACAATGAGCAGTTCTTC. Supplemented by reference TRBV7-2 and TRBJ2-1, the full variable domain reads GAGVSQSPSNKVTEKGKDVELRCDPISGHTALYWYRQSLGQGLEFLIYFQGNSAPDKSGLPSDRFSAERTGGSVSTLTIQRTQQEDSAVYLCASSLGLAGGSPYNEQFFGPGTRLTVL.

The rearrangement uses TRBV28 and TRBJ1-3; no reliable D call. V shed 3 bases and J shed 3 bases, with 9 bases lying between them. This CDR3 has 14 residues. CDR1 is MDHEN, CDR2 SYDVKM, per germline. The CDR3 DNA is TGTGCCAGCAGTTTTCAGGTGAATGGAAACACCATATATTTT. Translation gives CASSFQVNGNTIYF.

CDR3 region: CASSWRGTSAGTDTQYF. In DNA form, the CDR3 reads TGTGCCAGCAGCTGGAGGGGGACTAGCGCCGGCACAGATACGCAGTATTTT. V and J are TRBV5-5 and TRBJ2-3, with 10 bases fitting TRBD2. With 3 bases clipped from V and 1 base from J, the junction kept 8 bases outside the gene matches. The CDR3 is 17 amino acids. Germline loops: CDR1 SGHKS, CDR2 YYEKEE (reference sequence).

The CDR3 loop is CASSPRVHEQYF. The CDR3 DNA reads as TGTGCCAGCAGCCCCAGGGTCCACGAGCAGTACTTC. The chain uses TRBV12-3 or TRBV12-4 and TRBJ2-7, with a possible D match to TRBD1 (5 bases). Trimming shortened V by 6 bases and J by 5 bases, and 11 bases separated the two germline ends. This CDR3 has 12 residues.

This sequence joins TRBV19 and TRBJ2-3; D unclear. CDR3 length equals 11 residues. Deletions cut 3 bases from V and 5 bases from J, with 3 bases between. Germline V gene data show CDR1 as LNHDA and CDR2 as SQIVND (reference sequence). The CDR3 DNA reads TGTGCCAGTAGTATTCAAGATACGCAGTATTTT. Translating it yields CASSIQDTQYF.

CDR3 region: CASGFWTGAQETQYF. Written as DNA, the CDR3 is TGTGCTAGTGGTTTTTGGACAGGAGCTCAAGAGACCCAGTACTTC. The rearrangement joins TRBV12-5 to TRBJ2-5; 7 bases line up with TRBD1. The CDR3 consists of 15 residues. V shed 3 bases and J 2 bases; nucleotides not matched to a gene: 6. Looked up from germline, CDR1 is LGHNT and CDR2 is FRNRAP.